Many counts were recorded for the clone carrying this TCR beta chain. This specimen belongs to a study of T-cell reconstitution after alpha-beta-depleted transplantation in children. Germline V gene lookup returns CDR1 MNHEY and CDR2 SVGAGI. The CDR3 totals 13 residues. The V end was cut by 5 bases, the J end by 4 bases, with 11 bases between. As it was prepared, the TCRbeta library received unique molecular identifiers. TCRdb redid the calling of the PCR reads with MiXCR, one entry per CDR3 protein. The sample contains roughly 180,000 distinct CDR3 sequences, roughly 15% of which appear only once. This chain joins TRBV6-5 and TRBJ1-2; possibly TRBD1 for D (5 bases). The receptor was isolated from a human donor who donated a stem cell graft to a child with acute lymphoblastic leukemia. Sequencing was performed on PBMCs from the stem cell graft donor, taken from the stem cell graft. The CDR3 reads CASSHRDGYGYTF. In DNA form, the CDR3 reads TGTGCCAGCAGTCACCGGGACGGCTATGGCTACACCTTC.